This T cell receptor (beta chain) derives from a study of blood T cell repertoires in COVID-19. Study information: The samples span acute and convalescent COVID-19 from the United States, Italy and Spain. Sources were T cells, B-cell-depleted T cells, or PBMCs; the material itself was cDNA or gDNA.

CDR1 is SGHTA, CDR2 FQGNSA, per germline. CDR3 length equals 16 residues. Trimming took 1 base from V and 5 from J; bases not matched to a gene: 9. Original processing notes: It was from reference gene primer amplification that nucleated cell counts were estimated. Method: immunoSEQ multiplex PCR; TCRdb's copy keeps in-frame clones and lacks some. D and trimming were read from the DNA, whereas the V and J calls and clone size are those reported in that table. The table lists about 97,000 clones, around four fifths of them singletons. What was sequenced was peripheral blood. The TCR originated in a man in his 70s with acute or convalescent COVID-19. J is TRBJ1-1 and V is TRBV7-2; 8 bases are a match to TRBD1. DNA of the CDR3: TGTGCCAGCAGCTTAGTAGGGGGACAGGTTTCAACTGAAGCTTTCTTT. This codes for CASSLVGGQVSTEAFF.